The 20 T cell receptor beta chains below all came from one sample that was sequenced in a study of cytomegalovirus exposure and HLA in healthy donors. 13 Jbeta primers and 60 Vbeta primers were used for the PCR. Generated by immunoSEQ multiplex PCR, the TCRdb table keeps only in-frame clones and is missing some. The data show about 150,000 clones, about 73% seen once. Sequencing was done on a sample of PBMCs. Source of these receptors: a woman between 50 and 59 years old in good health and CMV-seropositive.

This chain uses TRBV19 with TRBJ1-1; D is unresolved. Germline V gene sequence: CDR1 LNHDA, CDR2 SQIVND (reference sequence). V lost 3 bases and J lost 7, with 12 bases in between. The CDR3 length is 13 residues. CDR3 amino acids: CASSMGRRREAFF. CDR3 nucleotides: TGTGCCAGTAGTATGGGCAGGCGCCGTGAAGCTTTCTTT.

This clone was recorded a few times. The chain employs TRBV19 and TRBJ1-3; D unclear. From germline, CDR1 is LNHDA and CDR2 SQIVND (reference sequence). The germline V and J ends were trimmed by 3 bases and 2 bases, with 8 bases remaining between them. The CDR3 totals 14 residues. For the CDR3, the DNA is TGTGCCAGTAGTATTCCCGCAGCTGGAAACACCATATATTTT. Amino acids: CASSIPAAGNTIYF. Using reference TRBV19 and TRBJ1-3 for the parts outside the CDR3, the full variable domain is DGGITQSPKYLFRKEGQNVTLSCEQNLNHDAMYWYRQDPGQGLRLIYYSQIVNDFQKGDIAEGYSVSREKKESFPLTVTSAQKNPTAFYLCASSIPAAGNTIYFGEGSWLTVV.

Comments on this clone: The sample holds other DNA sequences that translate to the same CDR3. The chain joins TRBV9 to TRBJ1-2; 8 bases align to TRBD1. The CDR3 is made up of 14 amino acids. Trimming removed 0 bases from V and 5 bases from J; junction bases left unmatched: 3. Germline V lookup: CDR1 SGDLS, CDR2 YYNGEE. The DNA of the CDR3 is TGTGCCAGCAGCGTAGGGCAGGGGGCATATGGCTACACCTTC. This gives the protein CASSVGQGAYGYTF.

The rearrangement joins TRBV7-6 to TRBJ2-5, with D hard to call. The J call may be wrong; the DNA end is better matched by TRBJ2-7. CDR3 length: 13 amino acids. Germline V lookup: CDR1 SGHVS, CDR2 FNYEAQ. In DNA form, the CDR3 reads TGTGCCAGCAGCTTAGTCGGCAGGTCCGAGCAGTACTTC. Protein: CASSLVGRSEQYF.

The chain employs TRBV9 and TRBJ1-3; D gene ambiguous. Trimming took 4 bases from V and 2 from J, leaving 13 bases between them. The CDR3 runs to 15 residues. Germline V lookup: CDR1 SGDLS, CDR2 YYNGEE. Written as DNA, the CDR3 is TGTGCCAGCAGCCCCACGCATTACACTGGAAACACCATATATTTT. It specifies CASSPTHYTGNTIYF.

The genes are TRBV7-9 and TRBJ1-2; 11 positions match TRBD1. Unmatched junction bases numbered 6, after V lost 1 base and J lost 5 bases. CDR1 is SEHNR and CDR2 is FQNEAQ in the germline V gene (reference sequence). The CDR3 spans 16 residues. The CDR3 DNA reads as TGTGCCAGCAGCTTAGGGATAGGACAGGGGGCGTATGGCTACACCTTC. Translated: CASSLGIGQGAYGYTF.

V usage is TRBV6-1 and J usage is TRBJ1-5; 8 bases map to TRBD1. Germline CDR1 MNHNS, CDR2 SASEGT. The junction had 11 bases not matched to a gene; V was cut back by 4 bases and J by 6 bases. There are 16 residues in the CDR3. CDR3 sequence reads: CASSALDRGYGQPQHF. DNA for the CDR3: TGTGCCAGCAGTGCCCTCGACAGGGGATACGGTCAGCCCCAGCATTTT.

The chain joins TRBV5-1 to TRBJ2-1; 9 bases line up with TRBD2. V lost 0 bases and J lost 9; bases outside the gene matches: 10. Germline V gene data show CDR1 as SGHRS and CDR2 as YFSETQ. The CDR3 spans 16 residues. Here the CDR3 reads CASSLEGRGGFGEQFF. CDR3 coding DNA: TGCGCCAGCAGCTTGGAAGGGCGGGGGGGCTTCGGTGAGCAGTTCTTC.

The rearrangement uses TRBV4-1 and TRBJ1-4; 8 bases align to TRBD1. J gave up 9 bases and V 1 base, and 10 bases lay outside the gene matches. This CDR3 has 16 amino acids. In germline, CDR1 is MGHRA, CDR2 YSYEKL. The CDR3 sequence is CASSQVHAGGAQKLFF. CDR3 bases: TGCGCCAGCAGCCAAGTCCACGCAGGGGGCGCGCAAAAACTGTTTTTT.

The genes are TRBV4-1 and TRBJ1-6, with D possibly being TRBD1 (6 bases). From germline, CDR1 is MGHRA and CDR2 YSYEKL. Trimming took 0 bases from V and 0 from J, leaving 6 bases between them. The CDR3 is 16 amino acids. The CDR3 here is CASSQEGGSYNSPLHF. In DNA form, the CDR3 reads TGCGCCAGCAGCCAAGAAGGGGGCTCCTATAATTCACCCCTCCACTTT.

This clone was picked up one time. The chain is built from TRBV7-8 and TRBJ1-5; a possible D gene is TRBD1 (5 bases). Trimming cost V 5 bases and J 3 bases, with 11 bases left between them. Germline V gives CDR1 SGHVS, CDR2 FQNEAQ. The CDR3 is 14 amino acids. CDR3 loop: CASSSREDNQPQHF. For the CDR3, the DNA is TGTGCCAGCAGCAGCAGGGAGGACAATCAGCCCCAGCATTTT.

The chain joins TRBV7-9 to TRBJ2-2, with TRBD2 as a possible D gene (6 bases). This CDR3 has 15 residues. Per the germline V gene, CDR1 is SEHNR and CDR2 is FQNEAQ (reference sequence). The V end was cut by 6 bases, the J end by 2 bases, with 13 bases between. CDR3 region: CASSSWGTNTGELFF. The CDR3 DNA is TGTGCCAGCAGTTCTTGGGGGACTAACACCGGGGAGCTGTTTTTT.

In this sample, this clone turned up a few times. V is TRBV25-1 and J is TRBJ2-3; D perhaps matches TRBD2 (5 bases). The V and J ends lost 7 bases and 1 base respectively, with 12 bases between them. CDR1 and CDR2 from the germline V gene are MGHDK and SYGVNS. The CDR3 extends over 14 amino acids. CDR3 sequence: CASTLEGGTDTQYF. The CDR3 DNA sequence: TGTGCCAGCACGTTAGAGGGAGGCACAGATACGCAGTATTTT.

The chain joins TRBV5-6 to TRBJ1-1; 9 bases agree with TRBD1. The V gene's germline CDR1 is SGHDT and CDR2 YYEEEE. The J segment lost 7 bases and the V segment lost 4 bases, leaving 8 bases of the junction unmatched. The CDR3 runs to 14 residues. The CDR3 bases are TGTGCCAGCAGCCAAGACAGGGGGAGAGTTGAAGCTTTCTTT. The encoded protein is CASSQDRGRVEAFF.

This clone was seen once. The V gene is TRBV7-9, the J gene TRBJ1-1, with 8 bases that match TRBD1. J was trimmed by 3 bases and V by 4 bases; bases with no gene match: 10. This CDR3 has 16 residues. Germline CDR1 reads SEHNR; CDR2 reads FQNEAQ (reference sequence). CDR3 in DNA: TGTGCCAGCAGCTCAGACAGGGGAGAAGTCTACACTGAAGCTTTCTTT. As protein: CASSSDRGEVYTEAFF.

The rearrangement uses TRBV12-5 and TRBJ2-7; TRBD1 is a possible D gene (6 bases). Trimming removed 5 bases at V and 0 bases at J, with 11 bases between. Germline-derived CDR1 and CDR2 are LGHNT and FRNRAP. The CDR3 consists of 14 residues. The CDR3: CASGPQGSSYEQYF. CDR3 bases: TGTGCTAGTGGTCCACAGGGAAGCTCCTACGAGCAGTACTTC.

This clone was counted once. The genes are TRBV25-1 and TRBJ1-1, with TRBD1 matching 9 bases. The V gene's germline CDR1 is MGHDK and CDR2 SYGVNS. V shed 7 bases, J shed 7 bases, and the junction held 7 bases outside the gene matches. The CDR3 consists of 13 residues. DNA for the CDR3: TGTGCCAGCACAGCGGGACAGGGTCTTGAAGCTTTCTTT. Residues: CASTAGQGLEAFF.

The J gene is TRBJ1-6, the V gene TRBV7-9; possibly TRBD1 for D (5 bases). This CDR3 spans 16 amino acids. The germline V gene encodes CDR1 SEHNR and CDR2 FQNEAQ (reference sequence). Deletions cut 5 bases from V and 10 bases from J, with 21 bases between. CDR3 residues: CASSVPPGEGKSPLHF. CDR3 DNA sequence: TGTGCCAGCAGCGTACCCCCGGGGGAGGGTAAATCACCCCTCCACTTT.

The chain carries TRBV5-1 and TRBJ2-5; 10 bases match TRBD2. CDR1 SGHRS and CDR2 YFSETQ come from the germline V gene. This CDR3 region has 15 residues. The V and J ends lost 3 bases and 4 bases, in that order; junction bases with no gene match: 6. CDR3 in DNA: TGCGCCAGCAGCTCGGAGCGGGGGGGCCGAGAGACCCAGTACTTC. Protein sequence: CASSSERGGRETQYF.

The J gene is TRBJ1-6, the V gene TRBV9; 8 bases fit TRBD1. The CDR3 is 15 amino acids. Germline values: CDR1 SGDLS, CDR2 YYNGEE. The ends lost 6 bases at V and 7 bases at J; junction bases unmatched: 9. CDR3 residues: CASTQGAGGNSPLHF. The CDR3 DNA follows: TGTGCCAGCACCCAAGGGGCAGGGGGCAATTCACCCCTCCACTTT.